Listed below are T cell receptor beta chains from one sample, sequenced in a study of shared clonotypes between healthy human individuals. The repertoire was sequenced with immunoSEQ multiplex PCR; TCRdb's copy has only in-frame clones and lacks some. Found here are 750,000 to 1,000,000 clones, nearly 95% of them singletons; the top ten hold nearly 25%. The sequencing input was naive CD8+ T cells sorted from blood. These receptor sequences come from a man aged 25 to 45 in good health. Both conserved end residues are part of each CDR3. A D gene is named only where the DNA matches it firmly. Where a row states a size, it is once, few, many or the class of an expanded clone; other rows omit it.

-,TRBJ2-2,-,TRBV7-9,TGTGCCAGCAGCCCCGAAGTGGCCGGGGAGCTGTTTTTT,CASSPEVAGELFF
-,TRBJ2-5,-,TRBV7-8,TGTGCCAGCAGCCTAGAAGTCTACCAAGAGACCCAGTACTTC,CASSLEVYQETQYF
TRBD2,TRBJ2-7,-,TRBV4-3,TGCGCCAGCAGCCACGGACTAGCGGGAAACGAGCAGTACTTC,CASSHGLAGNEQYF
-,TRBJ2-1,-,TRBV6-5,TGTGCCAGCAGCCACCGGGGTTACAATGAGCAGTTCTTC,CASSHRGYNEQFF
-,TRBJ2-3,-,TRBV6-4,TGTGCCAGCAGTCCGGGGCCCTCTGAGACGCAGTATTTT,CASSPGPSETQYF
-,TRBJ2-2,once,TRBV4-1,TGCGCCAGCAGCCAAGATCTATATCAGAGGGACCTGAACACCGGGGAGCTGTTTTTT,CASSQDLYQRDLNTGELFF
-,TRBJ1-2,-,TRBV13,TGTGCCAGCAGCGGGATGGGCTACACCTTC,CASSGMGYTF
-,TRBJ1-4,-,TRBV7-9,TGTGCCAGCAGCTCACCCGCCACAGGGTCGTGGGATGAAAAACTGTTTTTT,CASSSPATGSWDEKLFF
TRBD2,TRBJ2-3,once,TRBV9,TGTGCCAGCAGCACCCAAGCGGGAGAGGTAACAGATACGCAGTATTTT,CASSTQAGEVTDTQYF
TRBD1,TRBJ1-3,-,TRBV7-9,TGTGCCAGCAGCTCGGGGACAGGGGGTTTATCTGGAAACACCATATATTTT,CASSSGTGGLSGNTIYF
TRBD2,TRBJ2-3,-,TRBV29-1,TGCAGCGTAGAGACCGGGACTAGTTCCACAGATACGCAGTATTTT,CSVETGTSSTDTQYF
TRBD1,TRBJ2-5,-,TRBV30,TGTGCCTGGACAGGGGGCTTGGTGGAGACCCAGTACTTC,CAWTGGLVETQYF
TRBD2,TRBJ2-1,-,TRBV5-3,TGTGCCAGCAGTCCACCGGACGCGGGAGCTAATGAGCAGTTCTTC,CASSPPDAGANEQFF
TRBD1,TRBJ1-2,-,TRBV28,TGTGCCAGCAGTTTATCGAGGACAGGGAAAGGCTACACCTTC,CASSLSRTGKGYTF
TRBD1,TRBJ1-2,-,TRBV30,TGTGCCTGGAGTGTGACGACAGGGGGCGCAGGCTATGGCTACACCTTC,CAWSVTTGGAGYGYTF
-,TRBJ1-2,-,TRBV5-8,TGTGCCAGCAGCTTGGTAACAGAAAACTATGGCTACACCTTC,CASSLVTENYGYTF
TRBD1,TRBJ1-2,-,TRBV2,TGTGCCAGCAGAGCGTCAGCGGTCGACAGGGGCTTCCACCTTAACTATGGCTACACCTTC,CASRASAVDRGFHLNYGYTF
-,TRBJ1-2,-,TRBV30,TGTGCCGGCCCTTGGGGGGGCGCCCTCGGTTACACCTTC,CAGPWGGALGYTF
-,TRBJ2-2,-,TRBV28,TGTGCCAGCAGTTTAACCGGGATTAGGACCGGGGAGCTGTTTTTT,CASSLTGIRTGELFF
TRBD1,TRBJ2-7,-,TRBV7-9,TGTGCCAGCAGCCAAAACCCCAGGGGGTGGCAGTACTTC,CASSQNPRGWQYF
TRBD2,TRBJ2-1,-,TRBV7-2,TGTGCCAGCAGCTTAGGGGCCCGACTAGCGCCCTACAATGAGCAGTTCTTC,CASSLGARLAPYNEQFF
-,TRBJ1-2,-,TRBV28,TGTGCCAGCAGTCCTACCGGACAAGTTGGCTACACCTTC,CASSPTGQVGYTF
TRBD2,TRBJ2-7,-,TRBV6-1,TGTGCCAGCAGTGTACGGGAGGGTTACTACGAGCAGTACTTC,CASSVREGYYEQYF
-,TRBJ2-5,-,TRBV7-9,TGTGCCAGCAGCCAGGTCGGGGGCAGAGGACAAGAGACCCAGTACTTC,CASSQVGGRGQETQYF
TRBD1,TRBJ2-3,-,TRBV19,TGTGCCAGTAGTATGGGACAGGGGTTGGCAGATACGCAGTATTTT,CASSMGQGLADTQYF
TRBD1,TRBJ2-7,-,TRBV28,TGTGCCAGCAGTTTATCGACGGGACAGGCCTTTTTTTCCTACGAGCAGTACTTC,CASSLSTGQAFFSYEQYF
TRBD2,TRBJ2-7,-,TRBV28,TGTGCCAGCAGTACCGTAGCGGGAGGGCCGGGCGAGCAGTACTTC,CASSTVAGGPGEQYF
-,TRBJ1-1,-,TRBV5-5,TGTGCCAGCAATTTGGGGGTCACTATGAACACTGAAGCTTTCTTT,CASNLGVTMNTEAFF
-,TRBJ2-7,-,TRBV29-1,TGCAGCGTTGAAGTACTGCCCTACGAGCAGTACTTC,CSVEVLPYEQYF
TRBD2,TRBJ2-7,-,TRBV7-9,TGTGCCAGCAGCCCACCCGGGAGGGTGCACGAGCAGTACTTC,CASSPPGRVHEQYF
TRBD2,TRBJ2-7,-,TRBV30,TGTGCCTGGAGTTTAGCGGGAGGCTCCTACGAGCAGTACTTC,CAWSLAGGSYEQYF
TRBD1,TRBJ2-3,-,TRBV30,TGTGCCTGGACATCACACCGGGACAGGGTCATCCTGGGTGCGCAGTATTTT,CAWTSHRDRVILGAQYF
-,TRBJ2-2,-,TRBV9,TGTGCCAGCAGCGGGTACACCGGGGAGCTGTTTTTT,CASSGYTGELFF
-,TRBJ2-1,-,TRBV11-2,TGTGCCAGCAGCTTAGTGTTGGGCGTCTACAATGAGCAGTTCTTC,CASSLVLGVYNEQFF
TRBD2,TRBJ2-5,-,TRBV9,TGTGCCAGCAGCGTAGCTACGGGAGGCTACGAGACCCAGTACTTC,CASSVATGGYETQYF
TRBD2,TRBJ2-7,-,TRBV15,TGTGCCACCAGCAGATTAGCGGGTTTGGTCGAGCAGTACTTC,CATSRLAGLVEQYF
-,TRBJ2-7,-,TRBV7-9,TGTGCCAGCGGTTGGGACGGTAGTTACGAGCAGTACTTC,CASGWDGSYEQYF
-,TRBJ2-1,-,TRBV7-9,TGTGCCAGCAGCTTAGGGGTAGCAACCGAGCAGTTCTTC,CASSLGVATEQFF
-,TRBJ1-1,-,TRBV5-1,TGCGCCAGCAGCTCTGAAGTCATGAACACTGAAGCTTTCTTT,CASSSEVMNTEAFF
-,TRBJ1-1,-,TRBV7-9,TGTGCCAGCAGCTTAATCGACAGACAGAACACTGAAGCTTTCTTT,CASSLIDRQNTEAFF
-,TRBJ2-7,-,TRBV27,TGTGCCAGCAGTTTCAGAGGATACGAGCAGTACTTC,CASSFRGYEQYF
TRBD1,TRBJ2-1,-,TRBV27,TGTGCCAGCAGTGTGACAGGGCTTAGCAATGAGCAGTTCTTC,CASSVTGLSNEQFF
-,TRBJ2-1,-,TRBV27,TGTGCCAGCAGTTTATTGTCCGGACCATCCTACAATGAGCAGTTCTTC,CASSLLSGPSYNEQFF
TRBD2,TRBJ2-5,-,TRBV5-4,TGTGCCAGCAGCTTGGTCGGACTAGCAGGACTTCAAGAGAGCCAGTACTTC,CASSLVGLAGLQESQYF
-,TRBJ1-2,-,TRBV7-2,TGTGCCAGCAGCCTAGAGAGCTCGGCCTGGTCCTATGGCTACACCTTC,CASSLESSAWSYGYTF
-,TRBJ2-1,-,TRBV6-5,TGTGCCAGCAGTTACTCTTTGGCCCTACCTTCGGATGAGCAGTTCTTC,CASSYSLALPSDEQFF
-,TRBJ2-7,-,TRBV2,TGTGCCAGCACCGTCTGGACAGCCCCGGCCGAGCAGTACTTC,CASTVWTAPAEQYF
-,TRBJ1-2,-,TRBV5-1,TGCGCCAGCAGCCCCCCTGCAGGGTTGCCGGGCTACACCTTC,CASSPPAGLPGYTF
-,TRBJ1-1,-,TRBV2,TGTGCCAGCAGCCAGCCGGGGGGAAGCATGAACACTGAAGCTTTCTTT,CASSQPGGSMNTEAFF